This T cell receptor beta chain was found in a study of blood T cell repertoires in COVID-19. Looking at the study overall: Acute and convalescent COVID-19 specimens originated in the United States, Italy and Spain. In each case, the material was cDNA or gDNA derived from T cells, B-cell-depleted T cells, or PBMCs.

Per the original data handling: How many nucleated cells were present was estimated from reference gene primer amplification. Produced via immunoSEQ multiplex PCR; TCRdb's table is partial and in-frame only. The V and J calls and the clone size are those of that table, but D and trimming were determined from the DNA. This table has 92,000 or so clones, 60% to 80% appearing once. This CDR3 comprises 17 residues. Germline CDR1 is LNHDA and CDR2 is SQIVND (reference sequence). Unmatched junction bases numbered 14, after V lost 5 bases and J lost 4 bases. The TCR originated in a woman of 80 years or more with acute or convalescent COVID-19. Sequencing input: peripheral blood. The chain carries TRBV19 and TRBJ1-2; 9 bases map to TRBD1. The CDR3 DNA sequence: TGTGCCAGTAGTCCCGGGGACAGGGTGAGGGTCAGCTATGGCTACACCTTC. This encodes CASSPGDRVRVSYGYTF.